The rows below give T cell receptor beta chains drawn from one sample of a study of blood T cell repertoires in COVID-19. Sequenced by immunoSEQ multiplex PCR; TCRdb stores in-frame clones only, minus some. The sample contains roughly 250,000 clones, about 88% of which appear only once. The sequencing input was PBMCs or T cells enriched from blood (not recorded which). The receptor source for this set is a woman aged 45 to 65 who had recovered from COVID-19. CDR3s include the opening cysteine and the closing phenylalanine or tryptophan. The D gene is left open where the match is weak. Expanded clones are given a class, and other clones once, few, many or no size at all.

length: 15
D: .
V: TRBV14
J: TRBJ2-6
size: once
CDR3: CASSHYRSGANVLTF
DNA: TGTGCCAGCAGCCACTACCGCTCTGGGGCCAACGTCCTGACTTTC

length: 18
D: .
V: TRBV28
J: TRBJ2-3
size: .
CDR3: CASSASLSGTRKFDTQYF
DNA: TGTGCCAGCAGTGCAAGCCTCTCCGGGACTCGTAAATTCGATACGCAGTATTTT

length: 15
D: TRBD1
V: TRBV5-5
J: TRBJ2-7
size: .
CDR3: CASSPTGLGSYEQYF
DNA: TGTGCCAGCAGCCCGACAGGGCTCGGGTCCTACGAGCAGTACTTC

length: 14
D: .
V: TRBV28
J: TRBJ1-2
size: .
CDR3: CASSLDRANYGYTF
DNA: TGTGCCAGCAGTCTGGACAGAGCTAACTATGGCTACACCTTC

length: 12
D: .
V: TRBV12-3/TRBV12-4
J: TRBJ1-6
size: few
CDR3: CASGDNPSPLHF
DNA: TGTGCCAGCGGGGACAATCCTTCACCCCTCCACTTT

length: 15
D: TRBD1
V: TRBV19
J: TRBJ1-6
size: few
CDR3: CASSLQGGDNSPLHF
DNA: TGTGCCAGTAGCTTACAGGGGGGTGATAATTCACCCCTCCACTTT

length: 16
D: TRBD2
V: TRBV19
J: TRBJ2-1
size: .
CDR3: CASSSRLAASYNEQFF
DNA: TGTGCCAGTAGTTCACGACTAGCTGCATCCTACAATGAGCAGTTCTTC

length: 13
D: .
V: TRBV10-3
J: TRBJ2-1
size: .
CDR3: CAISESEYNEQFF
DNA: TGTGCCATCAGTGAGTCTGAGTACAATGAGCAGTTCTTC

length: 15
D: .
V: TRBV6-2/TRBV6-3
J: TRBJ2-7
size: .
CDR3: CASSQPQGTDYEQYF
DNA: TGTGCCAGCAGTCAGCCCCAGGGTACAGATTACGAGCAGTACTTC

length: 14
D: .
V: TRBV5-8
J: TRBJ1-4
size: .
CDR3: CASSLSGLGEKLFF
DNA: TGTGCCAGCAGCTTGTCCGGGTTAGGTGAAAAACTGTTTTTT

length: 16
D: TRBD2
V: TRBV7-9
J: TRBJ2-1
size: .
CDR3: CASSLGLAGVSNEQFF
DNA: TGTGCCAGCAGCCTGGGACTAGCGGGAGTGTCCAATGAGCAGTTCTTC

length: 16
D: TRBD1
V: TRBV18
J: TRBJ1-4
size: .
CDR3: CASSPSGQGGFEKLFF
DNA: TGTGCCAGCTCACCATCCGGACAGGGTGGATTTGAAAAACTGTTTTTT

length: 15
D: .
V: TRBV30
J: TRBJ1-6
size: .
CDR3: CAWSEPGVGVSPLHF
DNA: TGTGCCTGGAGTGAACCAGGGGTAGGAGTCTCACCCCTCCACTTT

length: 14
D: .
V: TRBV2
J: TRBJ1-6
size: .
CDR3: CASSSEGGGSPLHF
DNA: TGTGCCAGCAGTTCTGAGGGAGGTGGTTCACCCCTCCACTTT

length: 12
D: .
V: TRBV28
J: TRBJ1-2
size: .
CDR3: CASSVLNYGYTF
DNA: TGTGCCAGCAGTGTCCTCAACTATGGCTACACCTTC

length: 17
D: TRBD2
V: TRBV7-9
J: TRBJ2-4
size: .
CDR3: CASSLDASGGVLNIQYF
DNA: TGTGCCAGCAGCTTAGATGCTTCGGGGGGAGTGTTAAACATTCAGTACTTC

length: 15
D: .
V: TRBV28
J: TRBJ2-5
size: .
CDR3: CASSTGHQNWKTQYF
DNA: TGTGCCAGCAGCACGGGACACCAAAACTGGAAGACCCAGTACTTC

length: 14
D: .
V: TRBV28
J: TRBJ2-7
size: .
CDR3: CASSRAGQSYEQYF
DNA: TGTGCCAGCAGTCGCGCGGGACAGTCCTACGAGCAGTACTTC

length: 17
D: TRBD2
V: TRBV7-7
J: TRBJ2-1
size: .
CDR3: CASSLAPGLADYNEQFF
DNA: TGTGCTAGCAGCTTAGCCCCGGGACTAGCGGATTACAATGAGCAGTTCTTC

length: 17
D: TRBD1
V: TRBV28
J: TRBJ1-5
size: .
CDR3: CASTAVGGRRSNQPQHF
DNA: TGTGCCAGCACCGCGGTAGGGGGCAGGAGGAGCAATCAGCCCCAGCATTTT

length: 17
D: TRBD2
V: TRBV28
J: TRBJ2-5
size: .
CDR3: CASTPWDLAGYQETQYF
DNA: TGTGCCAGCACCCCCTGGGACCTAGCGGGGTACCAAGAGACCCAGTACTTC

length: 13
D: .
V: TRBV2
J: TRBJ1-6
size: once
CDR3: CASSRVPNSPLHF
DNA: TGTGCCAGCAGCAGGGTACCAAATTCACCCCTCCACTTT

length: 13
D: TRBD1
V: TRBV12-3/TRBV12-4
J: TRBJ1-2
size: .
CDR3: CASRETGVHGYTF
DNA: TGTGCCAGCAGGGAGACAGGGGTCCATGGCTACACCTTC